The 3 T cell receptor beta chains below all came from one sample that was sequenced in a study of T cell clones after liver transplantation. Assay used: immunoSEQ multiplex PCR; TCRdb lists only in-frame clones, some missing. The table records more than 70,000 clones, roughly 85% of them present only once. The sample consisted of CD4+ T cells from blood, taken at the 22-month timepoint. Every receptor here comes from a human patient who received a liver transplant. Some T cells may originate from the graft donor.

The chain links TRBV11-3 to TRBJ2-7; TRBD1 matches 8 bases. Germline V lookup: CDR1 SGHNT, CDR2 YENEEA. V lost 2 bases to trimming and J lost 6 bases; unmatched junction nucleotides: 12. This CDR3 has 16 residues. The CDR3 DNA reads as TGTGCCAGCAGCTTAAACGGACAGGGCCGTCGATCCGAGCAGTACTTC. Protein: CASSLNGQGRRSEQYF.

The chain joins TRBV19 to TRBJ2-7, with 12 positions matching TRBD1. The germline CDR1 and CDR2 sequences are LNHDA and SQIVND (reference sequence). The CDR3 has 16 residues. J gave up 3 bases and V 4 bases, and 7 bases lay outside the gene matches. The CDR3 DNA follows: TGTGCCAGTAGTACGGGACAGGGGGCGCTCGGCTACGAGCAGTACTTC. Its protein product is CASSTGQGALGYEQYF.

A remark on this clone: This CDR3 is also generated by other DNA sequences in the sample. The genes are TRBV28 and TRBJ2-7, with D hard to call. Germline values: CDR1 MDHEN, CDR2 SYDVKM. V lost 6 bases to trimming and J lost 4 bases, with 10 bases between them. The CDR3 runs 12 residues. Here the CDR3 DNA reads TGTGCCAGCAGGGGCCCTACTTACGAGCAGTACTTC. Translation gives CASRGPTYEQYF.